This T cell receptor beta chain is drawn from a study of control samples from healthy donors and cancer patients. This CDR3 contains 13 residues. Trimming pared 5 bases from V and 7 bases from J, leaving 14 bases between. This clone was seen just once. Libraries were prepared by immunoSEQ multiplex PCR; TCRdb keeps only in-frame clonotypes and omits some of them. The table lists roughly 130,000 clones, approximately 94% of them singletons. V gene TRBV12-3 or TRBV12-4 combines with J gene TRBJ2-5; D ambiguous. The specimen was blood. This TCR came from a man aged 30-40 years in good health. CDR3 nucleotides: TGTGCCAGCAGTAAAACCAGCCGGGCGACCCAGTACTTC. Its protein product is CASSKTSRATQYF.